The T cell receptor (beta chain) described here comes from a study of beta chain features in type 1 diabetes. Findings of the study overall: Whether TCRB rearrangement is influenced by HLA type went unresolved here.

Only a few counts were recorded for this clone. The target antigen is unknown. A CD45RO/CCR7/CD25/CD127/CD95/CD27 panel sorted naive, central memory, regulatory and stem cell-like memory CD4+ cells. All of the isolated RNA was reverse transcribed, so expressed TCRB transcripts were sequenced. Sequencing used immunoSEQ multiplex PCR; TCRdb keeps in-frame clones, though not all of them. The sample lists about 250,000 clones, approximately 14% seen once, with approximately 0.024% in the top ten. Sequencing used naive CD4+ T cells from blood. The sequence was collected from a woman aged 40 to 50 in good health.

This CDR3 is CATAVHTEAFF. CDR3 nucleotides: TGTGCCACCGCGGTCCACACTGAAGCTTTCTTT. This chain links TRBV25-1 with TRBJ1-1; D gene unclear. CDR1 is MGHDK, CDR2 SYGVNS, per germline. The CDR3 runs to 11 residues. Trimming removed 10 bases from V and 3 bases from J, with 9 bases in between.